What follows describes a single T cell receptor beta chain. This CDR3 has 15 amino acids. In germline, CDR1 is KGHSH, CDR2 LQKENI. V was clipped by 3 bases and J by 6 bases; unmatched bases: 5. Once extracted for a subset, genomic DNA was divided evenly among several immunoSEQ plates. Using immunoSEQ multiplex PCR, the repertoire was profiled, and TCRdb retains in-frame clones only, with some absent. The sample has hundreds of thousands of clones, 90% to 96% seen once. This sample was included in a study of shared clonotypes between healthy human individuals. This chain uses TRBV18 with TRBJ2-1, with TRBD1 identical over 10 bases. The TCR sequence derives from a young woman in good health. Sequenced material: naive CD4+ T cells sorted from blood. Subset meaning: CD45RA+ positively selected. The CDR3 nucleotides are TGTGCCAGCTCACCGACAGGGGGCAAGAGCAATGAGCAGTTCTTC. It encodes CASSPTGGKSNEQFF.